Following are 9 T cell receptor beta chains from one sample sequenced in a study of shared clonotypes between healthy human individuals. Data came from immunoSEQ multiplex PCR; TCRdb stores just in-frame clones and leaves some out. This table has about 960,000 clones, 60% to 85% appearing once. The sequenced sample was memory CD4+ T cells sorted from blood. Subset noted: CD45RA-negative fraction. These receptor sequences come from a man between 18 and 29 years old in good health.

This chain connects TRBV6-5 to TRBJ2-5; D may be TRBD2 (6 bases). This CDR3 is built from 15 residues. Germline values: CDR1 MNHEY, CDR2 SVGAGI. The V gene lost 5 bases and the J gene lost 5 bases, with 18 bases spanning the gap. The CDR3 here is CASSLAGSLQETQYF. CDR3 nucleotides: TGTGCCAGCAGTCTCGCCGGGAGTCTCCAGGAGACCCAGTACTTC.

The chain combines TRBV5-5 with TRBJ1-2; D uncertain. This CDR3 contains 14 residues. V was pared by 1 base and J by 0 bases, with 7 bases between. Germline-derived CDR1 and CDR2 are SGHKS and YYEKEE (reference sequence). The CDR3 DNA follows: TGTGCCAGCAGCTTGTTACAGTCTAACTATGGCTACACCTTC. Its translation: CASSLLQSNYGYTF.

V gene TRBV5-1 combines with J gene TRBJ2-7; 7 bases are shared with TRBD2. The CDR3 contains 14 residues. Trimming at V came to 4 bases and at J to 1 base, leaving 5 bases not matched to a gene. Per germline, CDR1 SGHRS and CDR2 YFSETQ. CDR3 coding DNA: TGCGCCAGCAGCCAAACTAGCGCGTCCTACGAGCAGTACTTC. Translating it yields CASSQTSASYEQYF.

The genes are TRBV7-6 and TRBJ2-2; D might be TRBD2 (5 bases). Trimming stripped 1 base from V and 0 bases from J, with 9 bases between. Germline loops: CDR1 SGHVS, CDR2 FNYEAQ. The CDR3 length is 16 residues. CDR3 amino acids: CASSLVSGANTGELFF. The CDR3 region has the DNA TGTGCCAGCAGCTTAGTCTCCGGGGCGAACACCGGGGAGCTGTTTTTT.

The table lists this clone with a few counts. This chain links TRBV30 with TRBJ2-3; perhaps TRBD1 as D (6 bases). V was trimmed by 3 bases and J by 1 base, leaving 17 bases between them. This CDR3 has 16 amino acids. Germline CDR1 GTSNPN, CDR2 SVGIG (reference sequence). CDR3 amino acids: CAWSGTFSGGTDTQYF. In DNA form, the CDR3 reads TGTGCCTGGAGCGGGACATTCAGCGGAGGCACAGATACGCAGTATTTT.

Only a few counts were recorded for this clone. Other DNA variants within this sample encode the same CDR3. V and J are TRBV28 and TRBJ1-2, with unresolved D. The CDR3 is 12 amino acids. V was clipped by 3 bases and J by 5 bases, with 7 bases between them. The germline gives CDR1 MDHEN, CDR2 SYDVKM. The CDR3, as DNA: TGTGCCAGCAGTTTGCGGGAATATGGCTACACCTTC. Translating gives CASSLREYGYTF.

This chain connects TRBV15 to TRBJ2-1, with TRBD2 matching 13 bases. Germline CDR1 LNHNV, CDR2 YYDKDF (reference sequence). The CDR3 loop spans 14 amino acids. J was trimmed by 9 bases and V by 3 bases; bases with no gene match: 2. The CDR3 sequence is CATSRGTSGTEQFF. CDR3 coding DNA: TGTGCCACCAGCAGGGGGACTAGCGGGACTGAGCAGTTCTTC.

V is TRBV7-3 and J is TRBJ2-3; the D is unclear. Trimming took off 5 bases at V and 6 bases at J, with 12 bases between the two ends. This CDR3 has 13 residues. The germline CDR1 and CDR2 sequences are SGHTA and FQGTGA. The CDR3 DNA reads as TGTGCCAGCAGCCCGCCCTCTTCGGATACGCAGTATTTT. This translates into CASSPPSSDTQYF.

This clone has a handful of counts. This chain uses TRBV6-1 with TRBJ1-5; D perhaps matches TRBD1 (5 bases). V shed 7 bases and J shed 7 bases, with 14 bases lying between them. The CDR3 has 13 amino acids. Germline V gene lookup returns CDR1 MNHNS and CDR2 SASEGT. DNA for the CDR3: TGTGCCAGCATAGGAGGGGCAGGGCAGCCCCAGCATTTT. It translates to CASIGGAGQPQHF.